Each of the 25 T cell receptor beta chains below was sequenced from the same sample in a study of T cells in women clearing cervical HPV infection. Sequencing was performed with immunoSEQ multiplex PCR; in TCRdb, only in-frame clones are kept and a portion is missing. The specimen's table records 30,000 to 35,000 clones. Input material: blood buffy coat. All receptors come from a woman aged 18 to 69 with a cervical HPV16 infection that either progressed to CIN3+ or cleared (not recorded which).

Concerning this clone: The read falls 3 residues short of the CDR3 end, and the missing part is taken from the germline J gene. This chain links TRBV2 with TRBJ2-5; 9 bases agree with TRBD1. V was clipped by 6 bases and J by 5 bases; unmatched bases: 4. Germline V CDR1 and CDR2: SNHLY, FYNNEI. The CDR3 has 13 residues. CDR3 amino acids: CASRAGTGETQYF. The sequenced part of the CDR3 DNA is TGTGCCAGCAGGGCCGGGACAGGGGAGACC.

CDR3 DNA, as far as it was read: TGCGCCAGCAGCTTGGAGGGGGCAGGGGGCTATGGC. Translation gives CASSLEGAGGYG. The CDR3 in its entirety is CASSLEGAGGYGYTF. V is TRBV5-1 and J is TRBJ1-2; the match to TRBD1 covers 7 bases. The CDR3 end falls 3 residues outside the read, so it is completed with the germline J gene. Germline V gene data show CDR1 as SGHRS and CDR2 as YFSETQ. The CDR3 covers 15 residues. The trim removed 0 bases at V and 4 bases at J, leaving 6 bases unmatched.

Notes on this clone: The read stops 3 residues short of the end of the CDR3; the missing end is completed from the germline J gene. This chain connects TRBV20-1 to TRBJ2-7, with 11 positions matching TRBD2. This CDR3 region has 14 residues. Germline CDR1 and CDR2: DFQATT and SNEGSKA (reference sequence). Unmatched junction bases numbered 9, after V lost 8 bases and J lost 3 bases. Partial CDR3 DNA: TGCAGTCCCGCTAGCGGGAGGTCGGGCTACGAG. It specifies CSPASGRSGYE. The whole CDR3 region reads CSPASGRSGYEQYF.

In the case of this clone: From the germline J gene comes the end of the CDR3, since the read stops 3 residues before it. The rearrangement uses TRBV20-1 and TRBJ1-6, with TRBD1 matching 8 bases. The CDR3 contains 15 residues. Per germline, CDR1 DFQATT and CDR2 SNEGSKA (reference sequence). The ends lost 3 bases at V and 4 bases at J; junction bases unmatched: 5. The DNA read from the CDR3 is TGCAGTGCTAGGGATACAGGGGGTTATAATTCACCC. Protein sequence: CSARDTGGYNSP. The CDR3 in full is CSARDTGGYNSPLHF.

Of note for this clone: The read terminates 3 residues ahead of where the CDR3 ends, so the germline J gene completes it. V gene TRBV20-1 combines with J gene TRBJ2-3; 9 bases fit TRBD2. V shed 6 bases and J 6 bases; nucleotides not matched to a gene: 13. Per the germline V gene, CDR1 is DFQATT and CDR2 is SNEGSKA (reference sequence). The CDR3 sequence is 15 residues long. CDR3 in amino acids: CSAPKLAGYRDTQYF. The sequenced part of the CDR3 DNA is TGCAGTGCCCCGAAACTAGCGGGTTACAGGGATACG.

In the case of this clone: The read is 3 residues too short to cover the CDR3 end, so that end is filled in from the germline J gene. The chain has TRBV20-1 and TRBJ2-7; possibly TRBD1 for D (5 bases). The germline CDR1 and CDR2 sequences are DFQATT and SNEGSKA (reference sequence). V lost 8 bases to trimming and J lost 5 bases, with 19 bases between them. This CDR3 is built from 13 residues. CDR3 residues: CSPNRWGVDEQYF. The covered CDR3 bases are TGCAGTCCTAACCGTTGGGGCGTAGACGAG.

The CDR3 bases that were read are TGCAGTGCCCTCCTCCTAGCGGGGGGTGGGGATACG. Translated: CSALLLAGGGDT. The full CDR3 reads CSALLLAGGGDTQYF. V gene TRBV20-1 combines with J gene TRBJ2-3, with 11 bases that match TRBD2. The read finishes 3 residues shy of the CDR3 end, and the germline J gene is used to complete it. Looked up from germline, CDR1 is DFQATT and CDR2 is SNEGSKA (reference sequence). V lost 6 bases, J lost 6 bases, and 11 bases stayed unmatched. The CDR3 totals 15 residues.

With respect to this clone: The read comes to an end 3 residues before the CDR3 does, leaving the germline J gene to fill in the end. The chain joins TRBV19 to TRBJ2-7, with a possible D match to TRBD1 (5 bases). Germline lookup yields CDR1 LNHDA and CDR2 SQIVND (reference sequence). This CDR3 comprises 14 residues. Trimming pared 6 bases from V and 0 bases from J, leaving 12 bases between. This CDR3 reads CASSPAGFSYEQYF. The covered CDR3 bases are TGTGCCAGTAGCCCCGCAGGGTTCTCCTACGAG.

With respect to this clone: The read ends 3 residues before the CDR3 terminus; that terminus is restored from the germline J gene. The rearrangement joins TRBV7-7 to TRBJ1-1, with D maybe TRBD1 (6 bases). The CDR3 is made up of 13 amino acids. CDR1 SSHAT and CDR2 FNYEAQ come from the germline V gene (reference sequence). The CDR3 DNA, read in part, is TGTGCCAGCAGCTTATACCAGGGGAACGAA. Its protein product is CASSLYQGNE. The entire CDR3 sequence reads CASSLYQGNEAFF.

A remark on this clone: The CDR3 end lies 3 residues beyond the end of the read and is filled in from the germline J gene. V and J are TRBV5-3 and TRBJ2-5; a possible D gene is TRBD1 (8 bases). TRBV5-3 is labeled an ORF, and its function is uncertain. The CDR3 is 14 residues long. V was clipped by 4 bases and J by 4 bases, with 14 bases between them. The chain's CDR3 is CARSKHRGGETQYF. The CDR3 bases that were read are TGTGCCAGAAGCAAACACAGGGGGGGAGAGACC.

The CDR3 reads CASLGARNQPQHF. The CDR3 DNA, read in part, is TGTGCCAGCCTAGGGGCACGCAATCAGCCC. V and J are TRBV19 and TRBJ1-5, with D perhaps matching TRBD1 (5 bases). The observed sequence ends 3 residues before the CDR3 terminus, with the missing tail filled in from the germline J gene. The CDR3 has 13 amino acids. Per the germline V gene, CDR1 is LNHDA and CDR2 is SQIVND (reference sequence). Trimming took off 9 bases at V and 2 bases at J, with 11 bases between the two ends.

In regard to this clone: The CDR3 is cut off 3 residues early in the read; its end comes from the germline J gene. This chain uses TRBV20-1 with TRBJ2-3, with D possibly matching TRBD2 (6 bases). Trimming stripped 4 bases from V and 0 bases from J, with 11 bases between. Germline lookup yields CDR1 DFQATT and CDR2 SNEGSKA (reference sequence). The CDR3 is 14 residues long. The CDR3 sequence: CSATGAGSTDTQYF. CDR3 DNA, as far as it was read: TGCAGTGCTACCGGGGCGGGGAGCACAGATACG.

Note on this clone: Read sequence stops 3 residues before the CDR3 end, and the germline J gene provides the missing end. This chain joins TRBV27 and TRBJ2-7; 8 nucleotides agree with TRBD1. This CDR3 comprises 14 residues. With 3 bases clipped from V and 0 bases from J, the junction kept 1 base outside the gene matches. Germline CDR1 MNHEY, CDR2 SMNVEV (reference sequence). The chain's CDR3 is CASSLQGASYEQYF. CDR3 bases read: TGTGCCAGCAGTTTGCAGGGGGCCTCCTACGAG.

Worth noting for this clone: The sequence runs out 3 residues before the end of the CDR3; the remainder is reconstructed from the germline J gene. J is TRBJ1-3 and V is TRBV20-1, with 11 nucleotides matching TRBD1. This CDR3 is built from 17 residues. In germline, CDR1 is DFQATT, CDR2 SNEGSKA (reference sequence). The V segment lost 6 bases and the J segment 0 bases; nucleotides outside the gene matches: 10. This CDR3 reads CSAGVGTGGHSGNTIYF. The sequenced part of the CDR3 DNA is TGCAGTGCAGGAGTTGGGACAGGGGGACACTCTGGAAACACC.

As regards this clone: With the read ending 3 residues before the CDR3 end, the germline J gene is used to fill in that end. This chain joins TRBV20-1 and TRBJ2-3; TRBD2 is a possible D gene (5 bases). The V end lost 2 bases, the J end lost 2 bases, and 11 bases lay between the germline ends. CDR1 and CDR2 from the germline V gene are DFQATT and SNEGSKA (reference sequence). The CDR3 is made up of 14 amino acids. CDR3 protein: CSARKGSATDTQYF. CDR3 bases read: TGCAGTGCTAGAAAGGGTAGCGCCACAGATACG.

With respect to this clone: The read terminates 3 residues ahead of where the CDR3 ends, so the germline J gene completes it. This rearrangement joins TRBV20-1 to TRBJ2-3; 10 positions agree with TRBD2. V was clipped by 6 bases and J by 4 bases; unmatched bases: 13. This CDR3 is 16 amino acids long. From germline, CDR1 is DFQATT and CDR2 SNEGSKA (reference sequence). CDR3 protein: CSAILGPAGGADTQYF. The covered CDR3 bases are TGCAGTGCCATCCTAGGTCCAGCGGGGGGGGCAGATACG.

A note on this clone: The CDR3 extends 3 residues past the end of the read, so its final part is completed from the germline J gene. J is TRBJ2-2 and V is TRBV30, with D unresolved. The CDR3 runs to 16 residues. Germline CDR1 is GTSNPN and CDR2 is SVGIG (reference sequence). CDR3 DNA (partial): TGTGCCTGGAGTGTACGATTTGGGTTAACTAATGAAAAG. It yields the protein CAWSVRFGLTNEK. The entire CDR3 is CAWSVRFGLTNEKLFF. Together with reference TRBV30 and TRBJ2-2, the CDR3 gives the full variable domain: SQTIHQWPATLVQPVGSPLSLECTVEGTSNPNLYWYRQAAGRGLQLLFYSVGIGQISSEVPQNLSASRPQDRQFILSSKKLLLSDSGFYLCAWSVRFGLTNEKLFFGEGSRLTVL.

A word on this clone: The read finishes 3 residues shy of the CDR3 end, and the germline J gene is used to complete it. V and J are TRBV7-6 and TRBJ2-7, with no clear D. CDR1 is SGHVS, CDR2 FNYEAQ, per germline. Trimming removed 4 bases at V and 2 bases at J, with 9 bases between. The CDR3 extends over 13 amino acids. CDR3 protein: CASSSVPAYEQYF. CDR3 DNA, as far as it was read: TGTGCCAGCAGCTCAGTCCCAGCCTACGAG.

For this clone: The CDR3 end falls 3 residues outside the read, so it is completed with the germline J gene. The rearrangement links TRBV7-9 to TRBJ1-5; D unresolved. This CDR3 has 15 residues. The germline V gene has CDR1 SEHNR and CDR2 FQNEAQ (reference sequence). Trimming removed 1 base from V and 1 base from J, with 8 bases in between. CDR3 bases read: TGTGCCAGCAGCTTAGGGGCGGGAAGCAATCAGCCC. Protein: CASSLGAGSNQP. The CDR3, in full, reads CASSLGAGSNQPQHF.

Comment on this clone: The CDR3 end falls 3 residues outside the read, so it is completed with the germline J gene. The J gene is TRBJ2-3, the V gene TRBV6-2 or TRBV6-3; D is unclear. The germline V gene has CDR1 MNHEY and CDR2 SVGEGT. The CDR3 consists of 12 residues. V was pared by 2 bases and J by 6 bases, with 6 bases between. The CDR3 bases that were read are TGTGCCAGCAGTTACCGGGTTGATACG. Translation gives CASSYRVDT. The full CDR3 reads CASSYRVDTQYF.

Concerning this clone: The CDR3 end lies 3 residues beyond the end of the read and is filled in from the germline J gene. The chain uses TRBV5-1 and TRBJ2-5; 7 bases line up with TRBD2. V gave up 0 bases and J gave up 4 bases; unmatched junction bases: 6. The CDR3 contains 15 residues. The germline gives CDR1 SGHRS, CDR2 YFSETQ. CDR3: CASSLGLALRETQYF. The CDR3 bases that were read are TGCGCCAGCAGCTTGGGACTAGCTTTAAGAGAGACC. Full variable domain (outside the CDR3, taken from reference TRBV5-1 and TRBJ2-5): KAGVTQTPRYLIKTRGQQVTLSCSPISGHRSVSWYQQTPGQGLQFLFEYFSETQRNKGNFPGRFSGRQFSNSRSEMNVSTLELGDSALYLCASSLGLALRETQYFGPGTRLLVL.

As regards this clone: From the germline J gene comes the end of the CDR3, since the read stops 3 residues before it. The chain uses TRBV7-6 and TRBJ2-7, with TRBD2 identical over 12 bases. Germline V gene data show CDR1 as SGHVS and CDR2 as FNYEAQ. The CDR3 covers 15 residues. The trim removed 5 bases at V and 6 bases at J, leaving 8 bases unmatched. Partial CDR3 DNA: TGTGCCAGCAGCGCAAGACTAGCGGGAGTTATCGAG. Amino acids: CASSARLAGVIE. In full, the CDR3 is CASSARLAGVIEQYF.

Comment on this clone: The CDR3 goes on 3 residues after the read ends, and that part is filled in from the germline J gene. This rearrangement joins TRBV18 to TRBJ2-3; the match to TRBD2 covers 11 bases. CDR1 is KGHSH, CDR2 LQKENI, per germline. This CDR3 has 14 residues. Germline trimming cut 6 bases from V and 5 bases from J; bases unmatched to any gene: 4. The CDR3: CASSVTSGRDTQYF. The DNA read from the CDR3 is TGTGCCAGCTCGGTTACTAGCGGGAGAGATACG.

Remarks on this clone: The sequenced fragment ends 3 residues before the CDR3 boundary, so the rest is inferred from the germline J gene. This chain uses TRBV11-2 with TRBJ1-6, with unresolved D. CDR1 SGHAT and CDR2 FQNNGV come from the germline V gene. The CDR3 contains 14 residues. CDR3 in amino acids: CASSYNNVRAPLHF. CDR3 DNA, as far as it was read: TGTGCCAGCAGCTACAATAACGTGCGGGCCCCC.

For this clone: The read terminates 3 residues before the CDR3 end, so the remaining end is supplied by the germline J gene. The chain has TRBV6-8 and TRBJ2-1; no clear D. CDR1 and CDR2 from the germline V gene are MNHGY and SAAAGT. CDR3 size: 14 residues. V was trimmed by 6 bases and J by 6 bases, leaving 15 bases between them. CDR3 bases read: TGTGCCAGCAGCGAAACCTATTCGCTCAATGAG. Amino acid sequence: CASSETYSLNE. The complete CDR3 reads CASSETYSLNEQFF.